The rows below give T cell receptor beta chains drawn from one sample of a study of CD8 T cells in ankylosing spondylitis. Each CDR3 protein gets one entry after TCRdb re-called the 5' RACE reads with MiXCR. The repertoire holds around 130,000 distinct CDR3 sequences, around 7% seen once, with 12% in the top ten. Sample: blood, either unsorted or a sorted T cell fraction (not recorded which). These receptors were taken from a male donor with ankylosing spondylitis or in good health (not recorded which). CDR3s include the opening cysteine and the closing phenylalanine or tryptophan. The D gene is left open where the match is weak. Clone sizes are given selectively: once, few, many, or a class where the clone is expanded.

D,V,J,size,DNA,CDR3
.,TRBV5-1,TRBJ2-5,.,TGCGCCAGCAGCTTGGAGGGGGAAGAGACCCAGTACTTC,CASSLEGEETQYF
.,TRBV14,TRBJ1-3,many,TGTGCCAGCAGCCAATTAGGTTTCGGCCGATTTTCTGGAAACACCATATATTTT,CASSQLGFGRFSGNTIYF
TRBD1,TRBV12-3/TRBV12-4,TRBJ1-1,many,TGTGCCAGCAGTTCTGACAGGGGGGGAGCTTTCTTT,CASSSDRGGAFF
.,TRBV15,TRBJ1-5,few,TGTGCCACCAGCACTCGCGGACAGTCCAGCAATCAGCCCCAGCATTTT,CATSTRGQSSNQPQHF
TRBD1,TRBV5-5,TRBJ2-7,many,TGTGCCAGCAGCTTAGACCTTACAGGGGCAGGCGAGCAGTACTTC,CASSLDLTGAGEQYF
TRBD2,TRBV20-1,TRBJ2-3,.,TGCAGTGCTAGAGATCTGGGCGGGGGAACAGATACGCAGTATTTT,CSARDLGGGTDTQYF
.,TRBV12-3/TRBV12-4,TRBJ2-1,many,TGTGCCAGCGGAACCGGGACGTGGAATTCAAATGAGCAGTTCTTC,CASGTGTWNSNEQFF
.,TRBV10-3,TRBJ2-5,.,TGTGCCATCAGTGAGCCAGGTCTCCAAGAGACCCAGTACTTC,CAISEPGLQETQYF
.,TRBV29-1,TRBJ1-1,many,TGCAGCGCCTCCGGGACAATCTCAACTGAAGCTTTCTTT,CSASGTISTEAFF
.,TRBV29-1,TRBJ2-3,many,TGCAGCCTCATGGATGCAGATACGCAGTATTTT,CSLMDADTQYF
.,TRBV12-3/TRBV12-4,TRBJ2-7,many,TGTGCCAGCAGTTCACAGTCCTACGAGCAGTACTTC,CASSSQSYEQYF
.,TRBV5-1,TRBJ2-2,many,TGCGCCAGCAGATACCGACAGGGAGGTGGCACCGGGGAGCTGTTTTTT,CASRYRQGGGTGELFF
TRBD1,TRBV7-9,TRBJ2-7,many,TGTGCCAGCAGCGGTGAAGGGACAGGGAGAATCTACGAGCAGTACTTC,CASSGEGTGRIYEQYF
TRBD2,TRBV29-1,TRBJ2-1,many,TGCAGCGTTGAAGGTTCCCCTAATCGACGGGGGGAGTTCTTC,CSVEGSPNRRGEFF
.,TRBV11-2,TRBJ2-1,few,TGTGCCAGCAGCTTAGGGGGTAGAGACAATGAGCAGTTCTTC,CASSLGGRDNEQFF